A selection of T cell receptor beta chains follows, all from one sample in a study of T-cell memory formation after mild COVID-19. From the 5' RACE reads, TCRdb called clonotypes with MiXCR, one entry per CDR3 protein. The sample consists of about 440,000 distinct CDR3 sequences, about 20% of them appearing once. Material for sequencing was PBMCs or a T cell subset sorted from them (not recorded which). These receptors were collected from an adult woman who had mild COVID-19 (a few samples of this study predate the infection). Cell type and time point are not known. CDR3s include the opening cysteine and the closing phenylalanine or tryptophan. A D gene is named only where the DNA matches it firmly. Some rows mark clone size as missing; the rest say once, few, many or name a class of expanded clone.

size | D | J | V | CDR3 | DNA
NA | NA | TRBJ2-2 | TRBV7-3 | CASSFQVTGELFF | TGTGCCAGCAGCTTCCAGGTCACCGGGGAGCTGTTTTTT
few | NA | TRBJ2-1 | TRBV4-2 | CASSQDRRVSPNEQFF | TGTGCCAGCAGCCAAGATAGGAGAGTGTCCCCCAATGAGCAGTTCTTC
NA | TRBD2 | TRBJ2-3 | TRBV20-1 | CSVPGGSTDTQYF | TGCAGTGTACCGGGGGGGAGCACAGATACGCAGTATTTT
few | NA | TRBJ1-2 | TRBV20-1 | CSARADSYGYTF | TGCAGTGCTAGGGCGGACAGCTATGGCTACACCTTC
NA | TRBD2 | TRBJ2-5 | TRBV12-3/TRBV12-4 | CASSREAFLAGGPEGETQYF | TGTGCCAGCAGCCGAGAAGCCTTTCTAGCGGGAGGGCCGGAGGGAGAGACCCAGTACTTC
NA | TRBD1 | TRBJ2-5 | TRBV20-1 | CSARITGGSETQYF | TGCAGTGCTAGAATAACAGGGGGCAGTGAGACCCAGTACTTC
few | NA | TRBJ2-6 | TRBV12-5 | CASGLGATGANVLTF | TGTGCTAGTGGTTTAGGTGCGACTGGGGCCAACGTCCTGACTTTC
many | NA | TRBJ2-6 | TRBV28 | CASSLGTGGEIGANVLTF | TGTGCCAGCAGTTTAGGCACAGGGGGGGAGATCGGGGCCAACGTCCTGACTTTC
NA | TRBD1 | TRBJ2-1 | TRBV11-3 | CASSFGRGHLEQFF | TGTGCCAGCAGCTTTGGCAGGGGGCACCTTGAGCAGTTCTTC
many | NA | TRBJ2-7 | TRBV7-6 | CASSLESAFPYEQYF | TGTGCCAGCAGCTTAGAGTCGGCCTTCCCCTACGAGCAGTACTTC
NA | NA | TRBJ2-7 | TRBV30 | CAWKYSSYEQYF | TGTGCCTGGAAGTACAGTTCCTACGAGCAGTACTTC
NA | TRBD2 | TRBJ2-2 | TRBV29-1 | CSVDLGGSTGELFF | TGCAGCGTTGATCTCGGCGGGAGCACCGGGGAGCTGTTTTTT
NA | NA | TRBJ1-1 | TRBV20-1 | CSAPFHSNTEAFF | TGCAGTGCGCCGTTTCACTCGAACACTGAAGCTTTCTTT
NA | TRBD2 | TRBJ2-5 | TRBV4-2 | CASSQGIGGSQETQYF | TGTGCCAGCAGCCAGGGAATTGGCGGGAGCCAGGAGACCCAGTACTTC
NA | NA | TRBJ2-2 | TRBV4-3 | CASSQLTGELFF | TGCGCCAGCAGCCAACTAACCGGGGAGCTGTTTTTT
NA | NA | TRBJ2-6 | TRBV4-3 | CASSQPGRLSGANVLTF | TGCGCCAGCAGCCAACCAGGACGGCTCTCTGGGGCCAACGTCCTGACTTTC
NA | NA | TRBJ2-7 | TRBV6-5 | CASSYSGKDYEQYF | TGTGCCAGCAGTTACTCGGGGAAAGACTACGAGCAGTACTTC
few | NA | TRBJ2-1 | TRBV5-1 | CASSLAAVGVDNEQFF | TGCGCCAGCAGCTTGGCGGCGGTAGGGGTCGACAATGAGCAGTTCTTC
NA | NA | TRBJ2-7 | TRBV2 | CASSGRGDHEQYF | TGTGCCAGCAGTGGGAGGGGGGACCACGAGCAGTACTTC
NA | NA | TRBJ2-5 | TRBV4-1 | CASSQDGSPSQETQYF | TGCGCCAGCAGCCAAGATGGTAGTCCTAGCCAAGAGACCCAGTACTTC
few | NA | TRBJ1-4 | TRBV12-3/TRBV12-4 | CASSRGRREKLFF | TGTGCCAGCAGTCGCGGGCGTAGGGAAAAACTGTTTTTT
NA | NA | TRBJ1-3 | TRBV7-9 | CASSPVEGSGNTIYF | TGTGCCAGCAGCCCCGTTGAGGGCTCTGGAAACACCATATATTTT
once | NA | TRBJ2-5 | TRBV12-3/TRBV12-4 | CASSSRAETQYF | TGTGCCAGCAGTTCCAGGGCGGAGACCCAGTACTTC
NA | TRBD1 | TRBJ2-3 | TRBV9 | CASSARDSRTDTQYF | TGTGCCAGCAGCGCCCGGGACAGCCGCACAGATACGCAGTATTTT
few | TRBD2 | TRBJ2-7 | TRBV4-1 | CASSQPGTRGEQYF | TGCGCCAGCAGCCAACCCGGGACTAGGGGTGAGCAGTACTTC
few | NA | TRBJ2-3 | TRBV15 | CATSRDSTRGNTDTQYF | TGTGCCACCAGCAGAGATTCAACCCGGGGGAACACAGATACGCAGTATTTT
NA | NA | TRBJ2-7 | TRBV7-9 | CASSLAPGGGYEQYF | TGTGCCAGCAGCTTAGCGCCCGGGGGCGGCTACGAGCAGTACTTC
few | TRBD2 | TRBJ2-5 | TRBV19 | CASTLAPGVAGAPQETQYF | TGTGCCAGTACCCTCGCCCCCGGAGTAGCGGGAGCGCCGCAAGAGACCCAGTACTTC
NA | NA | TRBJ2-1 | TRBV18 | CASSPGPPSRRYNEQFF | TGTGCCAGCTCACCAGGACCCCCCTCCCGCAGATACAATGAGCAGTTCTTC
few | NA | TRBJ1-6 | TRBV6-1 | CASSMTVKEPLHF | TGTGCCAGCAGTATGACAGTAAAGGAGCCCCTCCACTTT
NA | TRBD2 | TRBJ2-2 | TRBV5-1 | CASSGTSGANTGELFF | TGCGCCAGCAGCGGGACTAGCGGGGCTAACACCGGGGAGCTGTTTTTT
NA | TRBD1 | TRBJ2-2 | TRBV4-2 | CASSPRQGGTGELFF | TGTGCCAGCAGCCCCCGACAGGGGGGTACCGGGGAGCTGTTTTTT
few | TRBD2 | TRBJ2-1 | TRBV7-3 | CASSLGASGRWSLLRNEQFF | TGTGCCAGCAGCTTAGGAGCTAGCGGGAGATGGAGTTTGCTACGCAATGAGCAGTTCTTC
few | TRBD2 | TRBJ2-7 | TRBV7-9 | CASSPPGGGHEQYF | TGTGCCAGCAGCCCCCCCGGGGGGGGCCACGAGCAGTACTTC
few | NA | TRBJ1-1 | TRBV29-1 | CSSRGNRDTEAFF | TGCAGCTCCCGAGGGAACCGGGACACTGAAGCTTTCTTT
NA | NA | TRBJ1-1 | TRBV29-1 | CSVETLMNTEAFF | TGCAGCGTTGAAACACTTATGAACACTGAAGCTTTCTTT
NA | NA | TRBJ1-5 | TRBV2 | CASSVGYRQPQHF | TGTGCCAGCAGTGTAGGGTATCGACAGCCCCAGCATTTT
few | NA | TRBJ1-2 | TRBV11-3 | CASSPRAAYGYTF | TGTGCCAGCAGCCCTCGGGCGGCTTACGGCTACACCTTC
NA | TRBD1 | TRBJ2-2 | TRBV25-1 | CASSLTRDRGNEELFF | TGTGCCAGCAGCTTAACACGGGACAGGGGTAACGAAGAGCTGTTTTTT
few | NA | TRBJ1-1 | TRBV18 | CASSKDSMGTEAFF | TGTGCCAGCTCAAAAGACAGCATGGGCACTGAAGCTTTCTTT
few | NA | TRBJ2-7 | TRBV19 | CASTDGGLYEQYF | TGTGCCAGTACAGATGGGGGTCTCTACGAGCAGTACTTC
NA | NA | TRBJ1-4 | TRBV5-5 | CASSGTGRATNEKLFF | TGTGCCAGCAGCGGAACCGGACGGGCAACTAATGAAAAACTGTTTTTT
NA | NA | TRBJ1-2 | TRBV6-2/TRBV6-3 | CASRLSSSGYTF | TGTGCCAGCAGACTGTCGTCGTCCGGCTACACCTTC
NA | NA | TRBJ2-7 | TRBV6-5 | CASRTGGGLYYEQYF | TGTGCCAGCAGAACCGGCGGAGGCCTTTACTACGAGCAGTACTTC
NA | TRBD2 | TRBJ2-7 | TRBV5-1 | CASSGGLAASSYEQYF | TGCGCCAGCAGCGGGGGACTAGCGGCTAGCTCCTACGAGCAGTACTTC
few | TRBD1 | TRBJ2-3 | TRBV19 | CASSDRDRYTDTQYF | TGTGCCAGTAGTGACCGGGACAGATACACAGATACGCAGTATTTT
NA | NA | TRBJ2-7 | TRBV7-3 | CASSLGGSQNEQYF | TGTGCCAGCAGCTTGGGGGGTAGTCAAAACGAGCAGTACTTC
few | NA | TRBJ1-1 | TRBV5-1 | CASSLVAGLNTEAFF | TGCGCCAGCAGCTTGGTAGCCGGACTAAACACTGAAGCTTTCTTT
few | TRBD1 | TRBJ2-7 | TRBV18 | CASPVVGQGSYEQYF | TGTGCCAGCCCGGTGGTCGGACAGGGGTCCTACGAGCAGTACTTC